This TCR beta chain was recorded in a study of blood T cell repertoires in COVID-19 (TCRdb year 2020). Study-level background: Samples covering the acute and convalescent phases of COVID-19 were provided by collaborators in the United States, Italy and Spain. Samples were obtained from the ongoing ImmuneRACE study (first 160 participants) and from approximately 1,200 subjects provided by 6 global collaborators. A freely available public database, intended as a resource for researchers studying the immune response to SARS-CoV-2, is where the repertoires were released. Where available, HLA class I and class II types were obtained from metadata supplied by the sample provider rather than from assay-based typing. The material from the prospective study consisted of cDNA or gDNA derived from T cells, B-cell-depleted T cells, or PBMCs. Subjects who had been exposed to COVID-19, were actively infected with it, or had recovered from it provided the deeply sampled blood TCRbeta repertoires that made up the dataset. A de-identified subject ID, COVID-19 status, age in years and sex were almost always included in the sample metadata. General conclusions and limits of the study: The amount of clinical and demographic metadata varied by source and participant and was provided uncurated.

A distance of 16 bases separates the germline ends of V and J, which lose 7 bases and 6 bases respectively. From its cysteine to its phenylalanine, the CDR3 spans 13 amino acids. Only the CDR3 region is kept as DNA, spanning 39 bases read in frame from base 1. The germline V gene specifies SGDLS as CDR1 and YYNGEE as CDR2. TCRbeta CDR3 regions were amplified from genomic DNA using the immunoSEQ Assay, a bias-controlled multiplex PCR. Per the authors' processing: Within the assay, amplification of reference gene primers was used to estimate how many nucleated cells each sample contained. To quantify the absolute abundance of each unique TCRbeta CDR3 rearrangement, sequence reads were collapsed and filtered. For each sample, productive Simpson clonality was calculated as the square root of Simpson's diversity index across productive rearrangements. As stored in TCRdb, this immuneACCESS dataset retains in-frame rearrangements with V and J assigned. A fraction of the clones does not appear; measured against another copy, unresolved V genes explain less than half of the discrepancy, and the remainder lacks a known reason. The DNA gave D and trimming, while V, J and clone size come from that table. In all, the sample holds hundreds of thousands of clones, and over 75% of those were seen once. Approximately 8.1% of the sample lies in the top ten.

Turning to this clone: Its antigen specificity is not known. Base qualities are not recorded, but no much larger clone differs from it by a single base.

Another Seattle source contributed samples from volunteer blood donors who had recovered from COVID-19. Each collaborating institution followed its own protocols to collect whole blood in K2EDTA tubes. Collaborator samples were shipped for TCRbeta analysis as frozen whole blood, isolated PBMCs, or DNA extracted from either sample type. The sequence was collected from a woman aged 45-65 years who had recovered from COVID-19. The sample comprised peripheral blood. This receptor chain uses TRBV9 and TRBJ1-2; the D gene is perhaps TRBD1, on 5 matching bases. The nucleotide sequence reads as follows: TGTGCCAGCGGAAATCAGGGATTCGATGGCTACACCTTC. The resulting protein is CASGNQGFDGYTF.